This entry is about one T cell receptor (beta chain). The target antigen is unknown. This sample stems from a study of beta chain features in type 1 diabetes. Study-level information: Cell yields, gender and age were similar in healthy donors and patients.

Study results and limitations: The study found moderately but significantly shorter TCRB CDR3s in all four CD4+ subsets of Type 1 diabetes patients.

Donors contributed one heparinised blood draw apiece, averaging about 100 mL. As every portion of the isolated RNA was reverse transcribed, the sequencing read expressed TCRB transcripts. Sequenced by immunoSEQ multiplex PCR; TCRdb stores in-frame clones only, minus some. The top ten hold about 0.02% of the sample, which has about 740,000 clones, 13% seen once. Germline CDR1 reads MDHEN; CDR2 reads SYDVKM. The V gene end was trimmed by 3 bases and the J gene end by 3 bases; junction bases not matched to a gene: 2. This CDR3 comprises 15 residues. Sequences were obtained from naive CD4+ T cells from blood. The chain couples TRBV28 to TRBJ1-5, with 10 bases that match TRBD1. This clonotype originated in a man younger than 30 with type 1 diabetes. The CDR3 DNA is TGTGCCAGCAGTTTGGGGACAGGGGTCAATCAGCCCCAGCATTTT. Encoded protein: CASSLGTGVNQPQHF. Looking up the rest from reference TRBV28 and TRBJ1-5 gives the full variable domain: DVKVTQSSRYLVKRTGEKVFLECVQDMDHENMFWYRQDPGLGLRLIYFSYDVKMKEKGDIPEGYSVSREKKERFSLILESASTNQTSMYLCASSLGTGVNQPQHFGDGTRLSIL.